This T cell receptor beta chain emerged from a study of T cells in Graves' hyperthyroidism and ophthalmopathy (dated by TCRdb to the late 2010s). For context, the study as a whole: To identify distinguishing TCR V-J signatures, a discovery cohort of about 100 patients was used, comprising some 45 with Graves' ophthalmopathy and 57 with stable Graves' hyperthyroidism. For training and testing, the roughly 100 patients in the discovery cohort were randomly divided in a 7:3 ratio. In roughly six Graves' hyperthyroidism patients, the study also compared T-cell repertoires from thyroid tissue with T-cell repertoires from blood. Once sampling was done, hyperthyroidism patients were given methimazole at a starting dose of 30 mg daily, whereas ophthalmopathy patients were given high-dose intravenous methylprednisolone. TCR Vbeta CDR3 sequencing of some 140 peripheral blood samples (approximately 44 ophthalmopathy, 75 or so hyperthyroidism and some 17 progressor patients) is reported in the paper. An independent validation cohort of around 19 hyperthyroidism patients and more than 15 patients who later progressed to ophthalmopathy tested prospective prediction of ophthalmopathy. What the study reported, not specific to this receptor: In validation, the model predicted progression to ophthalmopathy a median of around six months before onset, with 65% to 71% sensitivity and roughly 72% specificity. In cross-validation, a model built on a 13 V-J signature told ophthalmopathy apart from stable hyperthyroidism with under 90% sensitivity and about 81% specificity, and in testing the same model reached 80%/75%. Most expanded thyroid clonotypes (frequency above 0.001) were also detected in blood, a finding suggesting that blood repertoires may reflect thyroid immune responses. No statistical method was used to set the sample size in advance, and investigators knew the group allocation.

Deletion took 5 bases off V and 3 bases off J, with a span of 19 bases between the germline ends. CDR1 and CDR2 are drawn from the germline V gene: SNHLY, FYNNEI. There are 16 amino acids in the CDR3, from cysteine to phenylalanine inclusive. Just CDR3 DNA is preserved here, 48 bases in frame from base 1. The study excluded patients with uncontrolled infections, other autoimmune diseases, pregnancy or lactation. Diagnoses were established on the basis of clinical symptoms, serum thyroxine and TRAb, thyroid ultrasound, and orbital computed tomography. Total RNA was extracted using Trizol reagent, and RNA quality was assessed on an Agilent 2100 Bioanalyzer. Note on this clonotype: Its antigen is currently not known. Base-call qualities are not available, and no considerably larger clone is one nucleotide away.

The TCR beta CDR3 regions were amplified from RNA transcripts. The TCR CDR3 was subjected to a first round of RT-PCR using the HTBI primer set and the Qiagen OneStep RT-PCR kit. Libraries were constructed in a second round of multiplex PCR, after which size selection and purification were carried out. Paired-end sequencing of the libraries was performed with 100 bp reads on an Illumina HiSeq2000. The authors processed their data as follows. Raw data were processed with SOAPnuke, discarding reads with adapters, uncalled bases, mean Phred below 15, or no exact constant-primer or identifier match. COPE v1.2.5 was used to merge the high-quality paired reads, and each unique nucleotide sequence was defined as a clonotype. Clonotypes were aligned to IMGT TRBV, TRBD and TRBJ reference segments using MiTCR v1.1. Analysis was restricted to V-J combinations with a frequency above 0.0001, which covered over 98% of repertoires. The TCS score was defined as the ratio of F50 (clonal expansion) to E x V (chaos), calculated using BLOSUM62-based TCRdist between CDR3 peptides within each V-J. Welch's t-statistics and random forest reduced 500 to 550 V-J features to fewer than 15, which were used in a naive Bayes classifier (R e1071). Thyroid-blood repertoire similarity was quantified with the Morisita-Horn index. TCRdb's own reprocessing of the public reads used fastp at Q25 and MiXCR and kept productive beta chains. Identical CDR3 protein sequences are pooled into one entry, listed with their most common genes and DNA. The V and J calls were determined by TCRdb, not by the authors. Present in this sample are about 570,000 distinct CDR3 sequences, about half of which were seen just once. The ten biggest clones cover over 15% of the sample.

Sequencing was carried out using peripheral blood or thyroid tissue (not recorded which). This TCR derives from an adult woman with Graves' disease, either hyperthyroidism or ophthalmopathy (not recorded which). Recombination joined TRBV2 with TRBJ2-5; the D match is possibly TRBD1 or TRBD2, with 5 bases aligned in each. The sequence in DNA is TGTGCCAGCAGTCATCGTCCCGGGACCGTGGAAGAGACCCAGTACTTC. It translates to CASSHRPGTVEETQYF. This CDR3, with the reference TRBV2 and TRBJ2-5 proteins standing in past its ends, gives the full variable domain EPEVTQTPSHQVTQMGQEVILRCVPISNHLYFYWYRQILGQKVEFLVSFYNNEISEKSEIFDDQFSVERPDGSNFTLKIRSTKLEDSAMYFCASSHRPGTVEETQYFGPGTRLLVL.